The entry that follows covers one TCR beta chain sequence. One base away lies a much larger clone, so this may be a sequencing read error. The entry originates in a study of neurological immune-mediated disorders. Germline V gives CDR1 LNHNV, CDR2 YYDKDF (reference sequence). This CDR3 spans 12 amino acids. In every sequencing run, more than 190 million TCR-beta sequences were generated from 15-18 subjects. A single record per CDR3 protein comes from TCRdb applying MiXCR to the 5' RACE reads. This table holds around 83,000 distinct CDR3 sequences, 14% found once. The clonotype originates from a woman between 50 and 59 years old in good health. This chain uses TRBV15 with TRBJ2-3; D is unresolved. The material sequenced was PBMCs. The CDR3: CVTSSHGRPQYF. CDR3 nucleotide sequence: TGTGTCACCAGCAGTCATGGTCGTCCGCAGTATTTT.